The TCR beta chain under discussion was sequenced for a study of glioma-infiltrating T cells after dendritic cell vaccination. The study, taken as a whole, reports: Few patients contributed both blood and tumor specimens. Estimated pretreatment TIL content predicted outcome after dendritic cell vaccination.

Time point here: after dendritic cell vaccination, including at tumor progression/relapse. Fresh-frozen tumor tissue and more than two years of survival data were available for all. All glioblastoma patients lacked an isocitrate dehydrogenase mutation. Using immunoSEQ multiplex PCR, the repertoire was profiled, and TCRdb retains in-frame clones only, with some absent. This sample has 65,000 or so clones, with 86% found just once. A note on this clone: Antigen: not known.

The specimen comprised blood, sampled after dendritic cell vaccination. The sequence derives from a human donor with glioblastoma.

CDR3 DNA: TGTGCCAGCAGCTTAGAGACTAGCGGGGGGGTATACAATGAGCAGTTCTTC. It specifies CASSLETSGGVYNEQFF. This chain uses TRBV11-2 with TRBJ2-1; TRBD2 matches at 14 bases. CDR1 is SGHAT, CDR2 FQNNGV, per germline. The CDR3 is 17 residues long. The V and J ends lost 0 bases and 4 bases, in that order; junction bases with no gene match: 2.